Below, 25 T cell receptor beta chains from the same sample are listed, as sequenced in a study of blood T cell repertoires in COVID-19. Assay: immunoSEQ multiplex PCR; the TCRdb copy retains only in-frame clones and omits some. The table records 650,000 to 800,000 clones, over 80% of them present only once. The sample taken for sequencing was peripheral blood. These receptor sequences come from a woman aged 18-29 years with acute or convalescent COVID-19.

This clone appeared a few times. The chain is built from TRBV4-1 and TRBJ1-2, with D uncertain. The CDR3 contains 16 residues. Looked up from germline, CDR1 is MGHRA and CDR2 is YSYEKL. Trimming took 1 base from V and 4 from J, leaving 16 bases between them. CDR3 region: CASSQVTRGPRYGYTF. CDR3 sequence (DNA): TGCGCCAGCAGCCAAGTCACTAGAGGACCGCGCTATGGCTACACCTTC.

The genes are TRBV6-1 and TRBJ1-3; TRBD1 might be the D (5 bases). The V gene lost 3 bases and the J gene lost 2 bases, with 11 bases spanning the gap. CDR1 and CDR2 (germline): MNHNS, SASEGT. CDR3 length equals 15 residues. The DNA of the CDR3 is TGTGCCAGCAGTGATGGGCAGGGCGCTGGAAACACCATATATTTT. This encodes CASSDGQGAGNTIYF.

This CDR3 reads CASSTGTGNSYEQYF. For the CDR3, the DNA is TGTGCCAGCAGCACCGGGACAGGGAACTCCTACGAGCAGTACTTC. V usage is TRBV9 and J usage is TRBJ2-7; 9 bases fit TRBD1. The germline gives CDR1 SGDLS, CDR2 YYNGEE. The V gene end was trimmed by 4 bases and the J gene end by 0 bases; junction bases not matched to a gene: 5. CDR3 size: 15 residues.

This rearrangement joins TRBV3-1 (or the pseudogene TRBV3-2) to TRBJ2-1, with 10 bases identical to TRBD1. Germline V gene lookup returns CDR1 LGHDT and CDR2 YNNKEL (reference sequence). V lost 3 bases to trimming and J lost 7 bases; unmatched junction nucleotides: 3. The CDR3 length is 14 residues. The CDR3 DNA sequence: TGTGCCAGCAGCCATGGGACAGGGGTAAATGAGCAGTTCTTC. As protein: CASSHGTGVNEQFF.

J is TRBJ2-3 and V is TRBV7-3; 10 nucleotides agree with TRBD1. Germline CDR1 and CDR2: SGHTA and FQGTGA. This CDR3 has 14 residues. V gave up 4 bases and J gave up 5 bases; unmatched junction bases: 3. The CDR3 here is CASSSWDRGDTQYF. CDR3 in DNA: TGTGCCAGCAGCTCATGGGACAGGGGAGATACGCAGTATTTT. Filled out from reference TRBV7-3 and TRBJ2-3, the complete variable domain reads GAGVSQTPSNKVTEKGKYVELRCDPISGHTALYWYRQSLGQGPEFLIYFQGTGAADDSGLPNDRFFAVRPEGSVSTLKIQRTERGDSAVYLCASSSWDRGDTQYFGPGTRLTVL.

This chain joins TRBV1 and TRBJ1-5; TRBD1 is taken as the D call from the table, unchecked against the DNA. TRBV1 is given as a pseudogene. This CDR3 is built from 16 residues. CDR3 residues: CTSSQGGTEINQPQHF. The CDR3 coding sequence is TGCACCAGCAGCCAAGGTGGGACAGAGATTAATCAGCCCCAGCATTTT.

CDR3 amino acids: CASSPGRRKYF. The CDR3 DNA follows: TGTGCCAGCAGCCCCGGGAGACGCAAGTACTTC. The V and J genes are TRBV12-3 or TRBV12-4 and TRBJ2-7, with D maybe TRBD2 (6 bases). There are 11 residues in the CDR3. V was shortened by 6 bases and J by 11 bases, with 14 bases between the two germline ends.

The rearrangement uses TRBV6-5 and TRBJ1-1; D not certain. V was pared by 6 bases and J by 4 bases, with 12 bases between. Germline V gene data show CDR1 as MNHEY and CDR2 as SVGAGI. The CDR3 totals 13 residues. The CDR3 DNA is TGTGCCAGCAGCCGGAGGGATTTCACTGAAGCTTTCTTT. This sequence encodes CASSRRDFTEAFF.

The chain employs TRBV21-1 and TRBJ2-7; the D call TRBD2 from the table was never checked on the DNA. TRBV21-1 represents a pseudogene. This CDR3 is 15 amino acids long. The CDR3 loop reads CASSNGEVRSYEQYF. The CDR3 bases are TGTGCCAGCAGCAATGGGGAGGTGAGATCCTACGAGCAGTACTTC.

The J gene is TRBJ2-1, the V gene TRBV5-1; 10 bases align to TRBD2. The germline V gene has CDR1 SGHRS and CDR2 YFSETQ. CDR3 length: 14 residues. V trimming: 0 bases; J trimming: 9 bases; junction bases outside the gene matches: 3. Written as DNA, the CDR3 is TGCGCCAGCAGCTTGGTGGTAGCGGGGGGTGAGCAGTTCTTC. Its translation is CASSLVVAGGEQFF.

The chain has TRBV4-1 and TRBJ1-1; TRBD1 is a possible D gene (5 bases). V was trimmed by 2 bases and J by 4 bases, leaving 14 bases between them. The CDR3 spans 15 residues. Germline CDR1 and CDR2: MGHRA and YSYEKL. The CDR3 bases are TGCGCCAGCAGCCAAAGTCCCTACGGGGGCACTGAAGCTTTCTTT. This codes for CASSQSPYGGTEAFF.

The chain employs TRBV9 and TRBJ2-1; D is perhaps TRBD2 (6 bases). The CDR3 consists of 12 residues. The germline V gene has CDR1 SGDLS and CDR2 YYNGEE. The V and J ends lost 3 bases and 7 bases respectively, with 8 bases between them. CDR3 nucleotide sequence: TGTGCCAGCAGCGGGGGGGAAAATGAGCAGTTCTTC. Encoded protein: CASSGGENEQFF. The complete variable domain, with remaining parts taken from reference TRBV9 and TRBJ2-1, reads DSGVTQTPKHLITATGQRVTLRCSPRSGDLSVYWYQQSLDQGLQFLIQYYNGEERAKGNILERFSAQQFPDLHSELNLSSLELGDSALYFCASSGGENEQFFGPGTRLTVL.

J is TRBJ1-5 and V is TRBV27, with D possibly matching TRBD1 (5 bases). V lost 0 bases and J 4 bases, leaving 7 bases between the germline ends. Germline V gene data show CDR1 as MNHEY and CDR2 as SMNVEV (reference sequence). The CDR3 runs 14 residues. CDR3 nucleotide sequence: TGTGCCAGCAGTTTATCAAGGACAAATCAGCCCCAGCATTTT. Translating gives CASSLSRTNQPQHF.

The CDR3 spells CASSEAHRGLVSEQYF. The CDR3 DNA sequence: TGTGCCAGCAGTGAAGCCCACAGGGGGCTCGTCTCCGAGCAGTACTTC. The gene calls are TRBV6-1 and TRBJ2-7, with TRBD1 matching 9 bases. J lost 6 bases, V lost 0 bases, and 9 bases had no gene match. Germline CDR1 MNHNS, CDR2 SASEGT. The CDR3 totals 16 residues.

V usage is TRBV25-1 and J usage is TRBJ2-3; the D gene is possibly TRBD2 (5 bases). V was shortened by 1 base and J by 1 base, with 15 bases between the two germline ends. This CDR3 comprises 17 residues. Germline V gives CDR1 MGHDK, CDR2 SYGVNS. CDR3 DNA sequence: TGTGCCAGCAGTGAATCATATTCGGGGAACCGCACAGATACGCAGTATTTT. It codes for CASSESYSGNRTDTQYF.

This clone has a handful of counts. CDR3 region: CASSEGGGGELFF. As DNA, the CDR3 is TGTGCCAGCAGTGAAGGCGGAGGCGGGGAGCTGTTTTTT. The rearrangement links TRBV25-1 to TRBJ2-2; TRBD2 is a possible D gene (5 bases). The CDR3 totals 13 residues. V lost 2 bases to trimming and J lost 7 bases, with 8 bases between them. Germline V gene lookup returns CDR1 MGHDK and CDR2 SYGVNS.

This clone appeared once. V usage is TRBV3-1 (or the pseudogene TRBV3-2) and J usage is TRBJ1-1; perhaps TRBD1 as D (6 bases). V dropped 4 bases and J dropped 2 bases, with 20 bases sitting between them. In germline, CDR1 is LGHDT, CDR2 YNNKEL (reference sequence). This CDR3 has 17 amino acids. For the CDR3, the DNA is TGTGCCAGCAGCCCGCCCCCCTTAACAGGGTTCAACACTGAAGCTTTCTTT. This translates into CASSPPPLTGFNTEAFF.

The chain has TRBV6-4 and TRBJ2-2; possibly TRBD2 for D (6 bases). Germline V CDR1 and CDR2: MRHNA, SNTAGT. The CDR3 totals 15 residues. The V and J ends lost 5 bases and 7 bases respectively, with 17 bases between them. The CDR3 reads CASSSGPTGGGELFF. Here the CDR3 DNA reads TGTGCCAGCAGTTCGGGGCCCACCGGGGGCGGGGAGCTGTTTTTT.

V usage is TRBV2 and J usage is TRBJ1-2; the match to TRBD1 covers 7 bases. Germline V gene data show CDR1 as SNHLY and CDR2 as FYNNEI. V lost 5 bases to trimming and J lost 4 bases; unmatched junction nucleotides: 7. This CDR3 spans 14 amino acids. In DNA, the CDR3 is TGTGCCAGCAGTATAGGGACAGACTCCTATGGCTACACCTTC. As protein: CASSIGTDSYGYTF.

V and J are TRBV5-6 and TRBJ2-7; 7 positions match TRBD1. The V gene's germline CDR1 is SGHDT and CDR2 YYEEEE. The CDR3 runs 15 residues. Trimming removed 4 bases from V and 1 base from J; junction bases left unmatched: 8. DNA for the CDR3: TGTGCCAGCAGCCCAGACAGGGATGGATCCTACGAGCAGTACTTC. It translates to CASSPDRDGSYEQYF.

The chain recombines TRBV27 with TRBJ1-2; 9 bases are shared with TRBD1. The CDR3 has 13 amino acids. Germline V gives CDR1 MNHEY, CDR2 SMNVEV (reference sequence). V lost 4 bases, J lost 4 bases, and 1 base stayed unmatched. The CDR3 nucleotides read TGTGCCAGCAGTTCGGGACAGGGCTATGGCTACACCTTC. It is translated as CASSSGQGYGYTF.

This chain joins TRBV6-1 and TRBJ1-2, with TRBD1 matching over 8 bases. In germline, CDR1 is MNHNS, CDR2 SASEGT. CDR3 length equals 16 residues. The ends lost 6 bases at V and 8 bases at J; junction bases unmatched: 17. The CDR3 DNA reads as TGTGCCAGCAGGGAACCGACAGGGGCACACACGGCGGGCTACACCTTC. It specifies CASREPTGAHTAGYTF.

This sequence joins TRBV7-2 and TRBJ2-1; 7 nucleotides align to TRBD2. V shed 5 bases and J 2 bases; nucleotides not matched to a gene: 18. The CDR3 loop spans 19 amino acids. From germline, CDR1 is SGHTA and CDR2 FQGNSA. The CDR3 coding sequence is TGTGCCAGCAGCCCCCAGGCCAGCGGGGTAAGCGGGCCCTACAATGAGCAGTTCTTC. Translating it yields CASSPQASGVSGPYNEQFF.

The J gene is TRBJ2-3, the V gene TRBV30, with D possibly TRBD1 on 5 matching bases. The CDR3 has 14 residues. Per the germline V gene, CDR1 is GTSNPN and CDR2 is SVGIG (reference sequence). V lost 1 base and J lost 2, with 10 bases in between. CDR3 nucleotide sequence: TGTGCCTGGAGTGGATTCAGGGACACAGATACGCAGTATTTT. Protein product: CAWSGFRDTDTQYF.

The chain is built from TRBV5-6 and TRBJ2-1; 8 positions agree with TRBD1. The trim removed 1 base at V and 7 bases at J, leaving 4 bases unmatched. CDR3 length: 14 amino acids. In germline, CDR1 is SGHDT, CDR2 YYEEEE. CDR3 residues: CASSLRQGANEQFF. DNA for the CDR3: TGTGCCAGCAGCTTGAGGCAGGGGGCGAATGAGCAGTTCTTC. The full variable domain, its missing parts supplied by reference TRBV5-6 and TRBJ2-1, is DAGVTQSPTHLIKTRGQQVTLRCSPKSGHDTVSWYQQALGQGPQFIFQYYEEEERQRGNFPDRFSGHQFPNYSSELNVNALLLGDSALYLCASSLRQGANEQFFGPGTRLTVL.